A selection of T cell receptor beta chains follows, all from one sample in a study of identifying expanded T cells in peripheral blood. Method: immunoSEQ multiplex PCR; TCRdb's copy keeps in-frame clones and lacks some. Among about 90,000 clones listed, around 86% were seen once. The sample consisted of blood. The receptors come from a person aged 18 to 70 in good health. Each CDR3 is given with its conserved first and last residue. The order of the fields is CDR3 DNA, CDR3 protein, V gene, clone size, J gene, D gene. The D gene is left open where the match is weak. Rows may omit the clone size; those that give it use once, few, many or a size class.

cdr3_nt: TGTGCCAGCAATTTGGGGGGGAGCGGGCACTCTGGAAACACCATATATTTT
cdr3_aa: CASNLGGSGHSGNTIYF
v_call: TRBV2
clone_size: -
j_call: TRBJ1-3
d_call: -

cdr3_nt: TGTGCCAGCAGTGATAATCTTCGGACAGTTTATGGCTACACCTTC
cdr3_aa: CASSDNLRTVYGYTF
v_call: TRBV6-1
clone_size: -
j_call: TRBJ1-2
d_call: -

cdr3_nt: TGTGCCAGCAGCCCCCGCGGCGGGGGTTACACAGATACGCAGTATTTT
cdr3_aa: CASSPRGGGYTDTQYF
v_call: TRBV7-2
clone_size: -
j_call: TRBJ2-3
d_call: TRBD2

cdr3_nt: TGTGCCAGCAGCGATACAGGGGGCTACGAGCAGTACTTC
cdr3_aa: CASSDTGGYEQYF
v_call: TRBV2
clone_size: -
j_call: TRBJ2-7
d_call: TRBD1

cdr3_nt: TGTGCCAGCCAGCAGGGGAGGACTGAAGCTTTCTTT
cdr3_aa: CASQQGRTEAFF
v_call: TRBV6-5
clone_size: -
j_call: TRBJ1-1
d_call: -

cdr3_nt: TGTGCCAGCAGCTTAGAGACCAACTATGGCTACACCTTC
cdr3_aa: CASSLETNYGYTF
v_call: TRBV7-9
clone_size: few
j_call: TRBJ1-2
d_call: -

cdr3_nt: TGTGCTAGTGGTTTGGCTGGGTGGAGGGCAGAAAGATCCATGAACACTGAAGCTTTCTTT
cdr3_aa: CASGLAGWRAERSMNTEAFF
v_call: TRBV12-5
clone_size: -
j_call: TRBJ1-1
d_call: -

cdr3_nt: TGCGCCAGCAGCCAATCAAAGCGTGACGGGACAAATTATGGCTACACCTTC
cdr3_aa: CASSQSKRDGTNYGYTF
v_call: TRBV4-3
clone_size: -
j_call: TRBJ1-2
d_call: -

cdr3_nt: TGCAGCGTTGAAGGACGGTTCCAAGAGACCCAGTACTTC
cdr3_aa: CSVEGRFQETQYF
v_call: TRBV29-1
clone_size: -
j_call: TRBJ2-5
d_call: -

cdr3_nt: TGTGCCAGTAGTATAGCCTATGGCTACACCTTC
cdr3_aa: CASSIAYGYTF
v_call: TRBV19
clone_size: -
j_call: TRBJ1-2
d_call: -

cdr3_nt: TGTGCCAGTAGTGGAAACAGGGGCTTCCAAGAGACCCAGTACTTC
cdr3_aa: CASSGNRGFQETQYF
v_call: TRBV19
clone_size: -
j_call: TRBJ2-5
d_call: TRBD1

cdr3_nt: TGTGCCAGCAGCTTAGCGCGACACTCCTACAATGAGCAGTTCTTC
cdr3_aa: CASSLARHSYNEQFF
v_call: TRBV7-9
clone_size: once
j_call: TRBJ2-1
d_call: -

cdr3_nt: TGTGCCAGTACCCGGACTAGCGGGGGGGCGAACACCGGGGAGCTGTTTTTT
cdr3_aa: CASTRTSGGANTGELFF
v_call: TRBV2
clone_size: once
j_call: TRBJ2-2
d_call: TRBD2

cdr3_nt: TGCGCCAGCAGCCCGGCGGGGTCAGGAAACACCATATATTTT
cdr3_aa: CASSPAGSGNTIYF
v_call: TRBV5-1
clone_size: -
j_call: TRBJ1-3
d_call: -

cdr3_nt: TGTGCCAGCAGCAAATCGGGACTAGCGGGGGGCAAACAAGAGACCCAGTACTTC
cdr3_aa: CASSKSGLAGGKQETQYF
v_call: TRBV21-1
clone_size: few
j_call: TRBJ2-5
d_call: -

cdr3_nt: TGTGCCAGCAGTTACGGACCTCATGGCAGGAGCACCTTC
cdr3_aa: CASSYGPHGRSTF
v_call: TRBV6-5
clone_size: -
j_call: TRBJ1-2
d_call: -

cdr3_nt: TGTGCCAGCAGTTCACCTGGGGCAGGGGTGGCCTACGAGCAGTACTTC
cdr3_aa: CASSSPGAGVAYEQYF
v_call: TRBV6-5
clone_size: -
j_call: TRBJ2-7
d_call: -

cdr3_nt: TGTGCCAGCAGCCTCACGGTGGGTGACCCCTACGAGCAGTACTTC
cdr3_aa: CASSLTVGDPYEQYF
v_call: TRBV7-9
clone_size: -
j_call: TRBJ2-7
d_call: -

cdr3_nt: TGTGCCAGCAGCTTGGCCGGGTCAGGGGGCCCCACCGCCTATGGCTACACCTTC
cdr3_aa: CASSLAGSGGPTAYGYTF
v_call: TRBV5-6
clone_size: -
j_call: TRBJ1-2
d_call: TRBD1

cdr3_nt: TGTGCCAGCAGCTTACGGTTCGTCGGCAATTCACCCCTCCACTTT
cdr3_aa: CASSLRFVGNSPLHF
v_call: TRBV7-8
clone_size: -
j_call: TRBJ1-6
d_call: -

cdr3_nt: TGTGCCAGCAGCTTACAGAACACTGAAGCTTTCTTT
cdr3_aa: CASSLQNTEAFF
v_call: TRBV7-9
clone_size: -
j_call: TRBJ1-1
d_call: -

cdr3_nt: TGTGCCAGCAGCCCCTCAGGGCTGGGGGACACTGAAGCTTTCTTT
cdr3_aa: CASSPSGLGDTEAFF
v_call: TRBV7-9
clone_size: -
j_call: TRBJ1-1
d_call: -

cdr3_nt: TGCGCCAGCAGCCAAGATTCAAACGCGGACTATGGCTACACCTTC
cdr3_aa: CASSQDSNADYGYTF
v_call: TRBV4-3
clone_size: -
j_call: TRBJ1-2
d_call: -

cdr3_nt: TGTGCCAGCAGCTTAGGAGGGTGGGACACGCAGTATTTT
cdr3_aa: CASSLGGWDTQYF
v_call: TRBV7-3
clone_size: once
j_call: TRBJ2-3
d_call: -